This TCR beta chain is drawn from a study of shared clonotypes between healthy human individuals. Study results and limitations: Non-shared clonotypes had lower generation probabilities than those shared by all four donors.

This table comes from immunoSEQ multiplex PCR, and its TCRdb copy is limited to in-frame clones, with some not included. There are approximately 1.9 million clones in the sample; 93% occur only once, and around 1.7% lies in the top ten. Note on this clone: The antigen is undetermined.

CD45RO-negative, CCR7-positively selected cells formed the naive CD8 fraction, excluding terminally differentiated effector memory CD45RA+ cells. The study enrolled healthy HIV-negative adults without recent acute infections or vaccinations as donors. The germline V and J ends were trimmed by 7 bases and 4 bases, with 14 bases remaining between them. The length of the CDR3 is 14 residues. CDR1 SNHLY and CDR2 FYNNEI come from the germline V gene. V and J are TRBV2 and TRBJ2-1; D not certain. The sequence derives from a man between 18 and 29 years old in good health. Some clones in this sample may be carry-over from other donors' samples. The sequenced sample consisted of naive CD8+ T cells from PBMCs. The CDR3 DNA is TGTGCCAGCATGGTGGGCGCAGGTTACAATGAGCAGTTCTTC. This translates into CASMVGAGYNEQFF.